This T cell receptor beta chain was captured in a study of blood T cell repertoires in COVID-19. Study background: Samples of COVID-19 (acute and convalescent) were obtained from the United States, Italy and Spain. T cells, B-cell-depleted T cells, or PBMCs supplied cDNA or gDNA.

The CDR3 runs 11 residues. The germline V gene encodes CDR1 MDHEN and CDR2 SYDVKM. V gave up 3 bases and J gave up 6 bases, with 5 bases separating them. In the study's own analysis: Amplification from reference gene primers served as the basis for estimated nucleated cell counts. Assay used: immunoSEQ multiplex PCR; TCRdb lists only in-frame clones, some missing. V and J calls and clone size are copied from that table; D and trimming were computed from the DNA. The sample yields 200,000 to 250,000 clones, 70% to 90% seen once. The sample taken for sequencing was peripheral blood. This clonotype was obtained from a man aged 60 to 75 with acute or convalescent COVID-19. The chain has TRBV28 and TRBJ1-1; the D is unclear. CDR3 protein: CASSFLSEAFF. The CDR3, as DNA: TGTGCCAGCAGTTTTTTATCTGAAGCTTTCTTT.